The rows below give T cell receptor beta chains drawn from one sample of a study of PD-1 blockade in mismatch repair-deficient tumors. Only in-frame clones appear in the TCRdb table, and some are missing; sequencing was by immunoSEQ multiplex PCR. The table includes tens of thousands of clones, about 85% detected once. The material was peripheral blood, obtained 4 weeks after starting pembrolizumab. The receptors were sampled from an adult with mismatch repair-deficient cancer. The CDR3 runs from the conserved cysteine through the conserved F or W. A D gene is named only where the DNA matches it firmly. The size entry is marked missing in some rows and otherwise reads once, few, many or a size class.

D | J | V | size | CDR3 | DNA
. | TRBJ2-5 | TRBV30 | . | CAWSLTVQETQYF | TGTGCCTGGAGCCTGACAGTCCAAGAGACCCAGTACTTC
TRBD2 | TRBJ2-3 | TRBV5-4 | few | CASSSGGLAGRTDTQYF | TGTGCCAGCAGTTCCGGAGGACTAGCGGGGCGCACAGATACGCAGTATTTT
. | TRBJ2-7 | TRBV16 | few | CASSQFSAEDTYEQYF | TGTGCCAGCAGCCAATTTTCGGCAGAGGACACCTACGAGCAGTACTTC
. | TRBJ1-3 | TRBV6-1 | . | CASSEVFTGGSGNTIYF | TGTGCCAGCAGTGAAGTATTCACGGGGGGCTCTGGAAACACCATATATTTT
. | TRBJ2-1 | TRBV5-1 | . | CASSLVAGQNNEQFF | TGCGCCAGCAGCTTGGTGGCGGGACAGAACAATGAGCAGTTCTTC
. | TRBJ2-7 | TRBV19 | . | CASSIMSGSYEQYF | TGTGCCAGTAGTATAATGTCCGGTTCCTACGAGCAGTACTTC
. | TRBJ2-7 | TRBV6-1 | . | CASSSGAGGSYEQYF | TGTGCCAGCAGTTCCGGGGCAGGGGGGTCCTACGAGCAGTACTTC
. | TRBJ2-1 | TRBV5-4 | . | CASIAGSNEQFF | TGTGCCAGCATCGCCGGGAGCAATGAGCAGTTCTTC
. | TRBJ2-3 | TRBV9 | . | CASSVMSWDTQYF | TGTGCCAGCAGCGTAATGAGTTGGGATACGCAGTATTTT
TRBD2 | TRBJ2-4 | TRBV4-3 | . | CARATLAGLQYF | TGCGCCCGAGCCACCCTAGCGGGTTTACAGTACTTC
TRBD2 | TRBJ2-2 | TRBV5-4 | . | CASSFMERELVGELFF | TGTGCCAGCAGCTTTATGGAGCGGGAGTTAGTCGGGGAGCTGTTTTTT
. | TRBJ2-2 | TRBV15 | . | CATSRVQGEDTGELFF | TGTGCCACCAGCAGAGTCCAGGGTGAGGACACCGGGGAGCTGTTTTTT
TRBD2 | TRBJ2-3 | TRBV6-1 | . | CASSAAAGAPTDTQYF | TGTGCCAGCAGTGCGGCGGCGGGAGCGCCCACAGATACGCAGTATTTT
. | TRBJ2-5 | TRBV29-1 | . | CSVGHRQETQYF | TGCAGCGTCGGGCATCGCCAAGAGACCCAGTACTTC
. | TRBJ2-2 | TRBV7-9 | . | CASRDHGELFF | TGTGCCAGCAGGGATCACGGGGAGCTGTTTTTT
TRBD1 | TRBJ1-3 | TRBV28 | once | CASSMRGRIRKDTIYF | TGTGCCAGCAGTATGAGGGGGCGTATAAGAAAGGACACCATATATTTT
. | TRBJ2-2 | TRBV6-5 | . | CASSTLRKTGELFF | TGTGCCAGCAGTACCCTCAGGAAAACCGGGGAGCTGTTTTTT
. | TRBJ1-5 | TRBV4-2 | few | CASSQDNQPQHF | TGTGCCAGCAGCCAGGATAATCAGCCCCAGCATTTT
. | TRBJ2-7 | TRBV5-1 | many | CASSLADRPHSYEQYF | TGCGCCAGCAGCTTGGCCGACAGGCCGCACTCCTACGAGCAGTACTTC
TRBD1 | TRBJ1-5 | TRBV19 | . | CASTMGLQGAEQPQHF | TGTGCCAGTACCATGGGGTTACAGGGGGCTGAGCAGCCCCAGCATTTT
. | TRBJ2-7 | TRBV18 | . | CASSPLGSSYEQYF | TGTGCCAGCTCACCGTTGGGTAGCTCCTACGAGCAGTACTTC
. | TRBJ2-7 | TRBV5-4 | . | CASSPTSKPHEQYF | TGTGCCAGCAGCCCTACTAGCAAACCCCACGAGCAGTACTTC
. | TRBJ1-1 | TRBV10-3 | . | CAISELTGRVEAFF | TGTGCCATCAGTGAGCTGACAGGACGGGTTGAAGCTTTCTTT
. | TRBJ2-7 | TRBV28 | . | CASSFLLGNYEQYF | TGTGCCAGCAGTTTTTTGTTAGGGAACTACGAGCAGTACTTC
. | TRBJ2-2 | TRBV6-4 | . | CASSDTGTGELFF | TGTGCCAGCAGTGACACAGGCACCGGGGAGCTGTTTTTT
. | TRBJ1-1 | TRBV30 | . | CAWSVRENTEAFF | TGTGCCTGGAGTGTACGGGAGAACACTGAAGCTTTCTTT
. | TRBJ2-7 | TRBV7-6 | once | CASSPQTGLSSYEQYF | TGTGCCAGCAGCCCCCAGACAGGCTTAAGCTCCTACGAGCAGTACTTC
. | TRBJ2-7 | TRBV14 | . | CASSLHRRGDYEQYF | TGTGCCAGCAGTCTCCACCGCCGGGGTGACTACGAGCAGTACTTC
. | TRBJ2-1 | TRBV7-9 | . | CASSRLASNEQFF | TGTGCCAGCAGCCGGTTAGCAAGCAATGAGCAGTTCTTC
. | TRBJ2-5 | TRBV4-3 | . | CASSPTMWVRGETQYF | TGCGCCAGCAGCCCCACTATGTGGGTGAGGGGGGAGACCCAGTACTTC
TRBD1 | TRBJ2-7 | TRBV6-1 | . | CASRTGGNILEQYF | TGTGCCAGCCGGACAGGGGGCAATATCCTCGAGCAGTACTTC
. | TRBJ1-5 | TRBV4-1 | many | CASSQEEGSGQPQHF | TGCGCCAGCAGCCAAGAAGAAGGGTCGGGTCAGCCCCAGCATTTT
. | TRBJ1-4 | TRBV6-5 | . | CASRPRVTNEKLFF | TGTGCCAGCAGACCCAGGGTAACTAATGAAAAACTGTTTTTT
TRBD2 | TRBJ2-1 | TRBV18 | . | CASSPPSGASSYNEQFF | TGTGCCAGCTCACCACCGAGCGGGGCAAGCTCCTACAATGAGCAGTTCTTC
. | TRBJ2-3 | TRBV29-1 | once | CSVVDYCTDTQYF | TGCAGCGTTGTGGACTATTGCACAGATACGCAGTATTTT
. | TRBJ2-3 | TRBV9 | . | CASSREGPSTDTQYF | TGTGCCAGCAGCAGGGAAGGACCTAGCACAGATACGCAGTATTTT
. | TRBJ2-4 | TRBV4-1 | . | CASSQLTGSKNIQYF | TGCGCCAGCAGCCAACTTACAGGGTCGAAAAACATTCAGTACTTC
. | TRBJ2-1 | TRBV7-9 | . | CASSPRDRVYNEQFF | TGTGCCAGCAGCCCCCGGGATAGGGTTTACAATGAGCAGTTCTTC
. | TRBJ2-5 | TRBV11-2 | . | CASRSWGRAKETQYF | TGTGCCAGCAGGTCTTGGGGCAGGGCTAAAGAGACCCAGTACTTC
. | TRBJ1-5 | TRBV7-2 | few | CASSFDVDQPQHF | TGTGCCAGCAGCTTTGACGTCGATCAGCCCCAGCATTTT
. | TRBJ2-1 | TRBV12-5 | . | CASGLVGQGRSRYNEQFF | TGTGCTAGTGGTTTGGTTGGACAAGGTCGCTCCAGGTACAATGAGCAGTTCTTC
. | TRBJ2-3 | TRBV7-2 | . | CASSLVGARSGADTQYF | TGTGCCAGCAGCTTAGTGGGGGCGCGTTCGGGAGCAGATACGCAGTATTTT
TRBD1 | TRBJ2-7 | TRBV6-5 | . | CASRRDRVSYEQYF | TGTGCCAGCAGGAGGGACAGGGTCTCCTACGAGCAGTACTTC
TRBD1 | TRBJ1-5 | TRBV4-2 | few | CASSQFAQGDQPQHF | TGTGCCAGCAGCCAATTTGCACAGGGGGATCAGCCCCAGCATTTT
. | TRBJ1-1 | TRBV11-3 | . | CASSLGLQRSNTEAFF | TGTGCCAGCAGCTTAGGACTACAGCGGTCGAACACTGAAGCTTTCTTT
. | TRBJ1-2 | TRBV6-5 | . | CASSPNPGYYGYTF | TGTGCCAGCAGTCCTAATCCAGGGTATTATGGCTACACCTTC
TRBD1 | TRBJ1-1 | TRBV7-9 | . | CASSLVGQGVGTEAFF | TGTGCCAGCAGCTTAGTGGGACAGGGAGTCGGCACTGAAGCTTTCTTT
. | TRBJ2-2 | TRBV6-4 | medium-sized | CASTREGGTGELFF | TGTGCCAGCACACGGGAAGGGGGCACCGGGGAGCTGTTTTTT
. | TRBJ2-7 | TRBV4-2 | . | CASSQDLWGLGEQYF | TGTGCCAGCAGCCAAGATTTGTGGGGCTTGGGCGAGCAGTACTTC
. | TRBJ2-1 | TRBV19 | . | CASSMGLPNEQFF | TGTGCCAGTAGTATGGGGCTACCGAATGAGCAGTTCTTC
TRBD1 | TRBJ2-3 | TRBV5-1 | few | CASSMGQGRDTQYF | TGCGCCAGCAGCATGGGACAGGGAAGAGATACGCAGTATTTT
TRBD1 | TRBJ2-7 | TRBV6-6 | . | CASSFVTGDEQYF | TGTGCCAGCAGCTTCGTGACAGGGGACGAGCAGTACTTC
. | TRBJ1-4 | TRBV5-1 | few | CASRHYGETNEKLFF | TGCGCCAGCAGACACTACGGGGAAACTAATGAAAAACTGTTTTTT